This section outlines one TCR beta chain sequence together with its context. This clonotype was observed many times. The clone's antigen remains unknown. The sample holds no much larger clone one base away, and base qualities are not on file. The entry originates in a study of human T cells and chemical hapten exposure (dated by TCRdb to the early 2020s). For the wider study: For sensitization, 2% DPC in acetone was applied to a roughly 2 cm by roughly 2 cm area of upper inner arm skin. Throughout the study period of roughly 24 weeks, patients also received therapeutic DPC doses to the scalp every week. Patch testing was performed on the upper back with Finn chambers containing 0.01% DPC, and the patch tests were scored after 6 days according to International Contact Dermatitis Research Group standards. The mostly female patient cohort included alopecia areata with under or over 50% scalp involvement, alopecia totalis and alopecia universalis. Libraries were pooled for sequencing, and variation in per-sample TCR yields was attributed mainly to small differences in library volumes within the pool. Peripheral blood TCR repertoire changes were tracked in vivo in alopecia patients during primary and secondary sensitization to the hapten diphenylcyclopropenone (DPC). Blood samples were taken from patients before sensitization (week 0) and at 2, 6 and about 24 weeks after DPC sensitization. For TCR sequencing, blood came from 25 to 35 alopecia patients at anywhere from one to four time points (pre-sensitization, 2, 6 and 24 weeks).

The library was produced with RACE. The reads were generated on a NextSeq 500. Library preparation attached unique molecular identifiers to individual cDNA molecules for quantitative, reproducible TCR counting. From each blood RNA sample, both TCR alpha and TCR beta chains were sequenced. The authors' analysis ran thus. The median number of TCRs per sample was 95,638, ranging from roughly 20,000 to 700,000. The Decombinator software suite was used to annotate V, J and CDR3 in the TCR reads. For the PS versus PT1 abundance plots, all samples were subsampled to the same number of TCRs (28,000). TCRs were defined as expanded if absent before sensitization and observed at least eight times at the 2-week time point. TCRdb handled the public reads itself, with Q25 trimming in fastp and clone calling in MiXCR, and kept productive beta chains. One record per CDR3 amino acid sequence lists the most common genes and DNA. In this record, the V and J calls reflect TCRdb's handling and not the investigators' own analysis. This sample gives about 40,000 distinct CDR3 sequences in total; over 3% of them show up just once. The ten most abundant clones make up about 7.4% of the sample.

On the study overall, not on this receptor specifically: The number of TCRs above 1 in 1000 frequency did not change with DPC sensitization; there was no evidence of global repertoire structure alterations. Significantly more large CDR3 similarity clusters were formed by expanded TCRs than by pre-sensitization or healthy control sets, consistent with antigen-driven responses. Repeated subsampling changed both the strength of the expansion versus patch-test correlation and the threshold at which that correlation became significant. A positive correlation was found between the number of PT1 expanded TCRs and patch test score, with significance reached at thresholds 8, 16 and 32 but not 4. Alopecia, a presumed autoimmune disease, was present in all patients, so the immune response of the patients might differ from that of healthy individuals.

The time point label for this specimen denotes: patch test 2, 6 weeks after DPC sensitization. The intended sense of this specimen's treatment or condition label: therapeutic diphenylcyclopropenone sensitization with weekly scalp DPC. At every patch-test visit, the blood draw took place before the patch test was put on. Eligible patients were aged 18 to 70, diagnosed with alopecia, deemed suitable for DPC therapy, and excluded if pregnant. Total RNA was extracted from unfractionated whole blood that had been collected in Tempus Blood RNA tubes. CDR3 length: 16 amino acids, cysteine to phenylalanine. The sequence is cut down to CDR3 DNA, 48 bases in frame from base 1. As encoded in the germline V gene (reference sequence), CDR1 is LNHDA while CDR2 is SQIVND. A distance of 18 bases separates the germline ends of V and J, which lose 1 base and 6 bases respectively.

This sequence originates from a man aged 35 to 55 with alopecia areata. Some clones in this sample may be carry-over from other donors' samples. This material consisted of whole blood, taken in connection with sensitization to the hapten diphenylcyclopropenone (DPC). The sequence links TRBV19 to TRBJ1-2; the D gene is perhaps TRBD1, from 5 matching bases. The nucleotides read TGTGCCAGTAGTATAGGGCATACAGGAAACGTGGATGGCTACACCTTC. Its product reads: CASSIGHTGNVDGYTF.